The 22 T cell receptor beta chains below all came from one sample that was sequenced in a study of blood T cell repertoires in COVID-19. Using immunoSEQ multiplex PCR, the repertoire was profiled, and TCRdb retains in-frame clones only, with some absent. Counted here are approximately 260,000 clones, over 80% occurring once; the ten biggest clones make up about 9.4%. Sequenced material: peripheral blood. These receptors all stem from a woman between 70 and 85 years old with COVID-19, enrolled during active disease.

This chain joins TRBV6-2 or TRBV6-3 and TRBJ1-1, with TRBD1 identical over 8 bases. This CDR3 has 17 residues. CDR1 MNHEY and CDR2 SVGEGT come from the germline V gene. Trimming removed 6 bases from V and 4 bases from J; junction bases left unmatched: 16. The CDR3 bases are TGTGCCAGCAGCCAGACGGTGGGACAGGCGGGGTTCACTGAAGCTTTCTTT. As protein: CASSQTVGQAGFTEAFF.

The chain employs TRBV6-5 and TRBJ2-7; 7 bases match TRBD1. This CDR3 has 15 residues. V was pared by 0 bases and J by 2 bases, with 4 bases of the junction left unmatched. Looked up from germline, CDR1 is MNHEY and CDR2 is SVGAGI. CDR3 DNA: TGTGCCAGCAGTTACTCGATGGGACAGACCTACGAGCAGTACTTC. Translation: CASSYSMGQTYEQYF.

In DNA, the CDR3 is TGTGCCAGCAGCTTGGGGACAGGGGTCTACGAGCAGTACTTC. Protein sequence: CASSLGTGVYEQYF. This sequence joins TRBV5-4 and TRBJ2-7; 9 bases line up with TRBD1. With V trimmed by 0 bases and J by 3 bases, 1 base remained unmatched. CDR1 and CDR2 (germline): SGHNT, YYREEE (reference sequence). The CDR3 has 14 residues.

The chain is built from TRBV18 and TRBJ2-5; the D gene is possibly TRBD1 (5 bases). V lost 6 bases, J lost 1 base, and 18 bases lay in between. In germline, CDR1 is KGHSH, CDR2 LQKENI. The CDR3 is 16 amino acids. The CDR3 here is CASSRMTQERQETQYF. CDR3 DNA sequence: TGTGCCAGCTCCCGCATGACACAGGAGCGCCAAGAGACCCAGTACTTC. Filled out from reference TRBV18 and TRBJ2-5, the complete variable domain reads NAGVMQNPRHLVRRRGQEARLRCSPMKGHSHVYWYRQLPEEGLKFMVYLQKENIIDESGMPKERFSAEFPKEGPSILRIQQVVRGDSAAYFCASSRMTQERQETQYFGPGTRLLVL.

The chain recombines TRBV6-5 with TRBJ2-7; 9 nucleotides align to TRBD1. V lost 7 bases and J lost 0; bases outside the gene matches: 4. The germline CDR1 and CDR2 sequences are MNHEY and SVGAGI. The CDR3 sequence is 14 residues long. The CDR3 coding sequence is TGTGCCAGCATCGGGACAGGGACCTCCTACGAGCAGTACTTC. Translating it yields CASIGTGTSYEQYF.

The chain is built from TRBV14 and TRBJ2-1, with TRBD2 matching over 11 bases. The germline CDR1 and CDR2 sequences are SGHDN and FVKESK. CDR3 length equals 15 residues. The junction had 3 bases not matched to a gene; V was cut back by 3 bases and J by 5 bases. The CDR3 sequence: CASSQLLAGDNEQFF. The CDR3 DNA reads TGTGCCAGCAGCCAGCTACTAGCGGGAGACAATGAGCAGTTCTTC.

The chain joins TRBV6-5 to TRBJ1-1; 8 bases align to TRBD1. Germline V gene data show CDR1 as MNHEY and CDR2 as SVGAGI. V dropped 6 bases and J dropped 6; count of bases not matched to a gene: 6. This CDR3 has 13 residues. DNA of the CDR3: TGTGCCAGCAGATCAGGGGGCCGGGCTGAAGCTTTCTTT. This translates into CASRSGGRAEAFF.

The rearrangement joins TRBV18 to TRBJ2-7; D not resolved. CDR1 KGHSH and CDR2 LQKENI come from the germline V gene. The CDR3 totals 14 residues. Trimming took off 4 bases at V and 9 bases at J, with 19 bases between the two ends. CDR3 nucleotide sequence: TGTGCCAGCTCACTCGATGCGGCCCTACGGAGGCAGTACTTC. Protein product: CASSLDAALRRQYF.

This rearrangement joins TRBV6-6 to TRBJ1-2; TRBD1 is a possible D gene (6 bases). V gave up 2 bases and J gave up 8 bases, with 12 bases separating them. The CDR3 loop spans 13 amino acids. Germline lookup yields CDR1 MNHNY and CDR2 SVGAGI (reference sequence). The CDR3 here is CASSYRNRDGYTF. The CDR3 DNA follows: TGTGCCAGCAGTTACCGAAACAGGGACGGCTACACCTTC.

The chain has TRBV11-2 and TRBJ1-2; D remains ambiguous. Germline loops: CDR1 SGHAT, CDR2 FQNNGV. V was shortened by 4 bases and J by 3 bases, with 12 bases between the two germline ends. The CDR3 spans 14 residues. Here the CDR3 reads CASSSSQAYYGYTF. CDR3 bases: TGTGCCAGCAGCTCCAGTCAGGCGTACTATGGCTACACCTTC.

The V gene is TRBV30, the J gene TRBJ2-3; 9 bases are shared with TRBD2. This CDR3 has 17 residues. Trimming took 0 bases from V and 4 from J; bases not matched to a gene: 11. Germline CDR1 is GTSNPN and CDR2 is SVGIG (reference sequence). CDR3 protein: CAWSVPIVAGEADTQYF. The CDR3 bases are TGTGCCTGGAGTGTACCTATTGTAGCGGGAGAAGCAGATACGCAGTATTTT.

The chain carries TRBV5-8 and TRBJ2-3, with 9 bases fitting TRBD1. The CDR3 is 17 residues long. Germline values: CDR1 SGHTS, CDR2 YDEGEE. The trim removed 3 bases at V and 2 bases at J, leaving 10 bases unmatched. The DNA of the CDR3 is TGTGCCAGCAGCTCCCACAGGGGGCGTAGGTACACAGATACGCAGTATTTT. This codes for CASSSHRGRRYTDTQYF.

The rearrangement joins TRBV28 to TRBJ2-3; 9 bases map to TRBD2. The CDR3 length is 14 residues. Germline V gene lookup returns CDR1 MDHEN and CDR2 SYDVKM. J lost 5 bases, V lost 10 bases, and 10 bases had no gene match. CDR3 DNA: TGTGCCATCCGAGATAGCGGGAGAAAAGATACGCAGTATTTT. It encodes CAIRDSGRKDTQYF.

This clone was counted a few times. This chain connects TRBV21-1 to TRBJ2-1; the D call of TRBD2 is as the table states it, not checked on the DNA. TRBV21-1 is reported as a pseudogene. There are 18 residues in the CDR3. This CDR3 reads CASSTRPNPSGRVSEQFF. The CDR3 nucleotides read TGTGCCAGCAGCACACGACCTAACCCTAGCGGGAGGGTCTCTGAGCAGTTCTTC.

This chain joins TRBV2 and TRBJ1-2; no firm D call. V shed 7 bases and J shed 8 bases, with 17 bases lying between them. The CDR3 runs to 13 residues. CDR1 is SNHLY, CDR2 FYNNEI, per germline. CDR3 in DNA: TGTGCCAGCAATTCCGAACCCAGCGGGGGCTACACCTTC. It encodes CASNSEPSGGYTF.

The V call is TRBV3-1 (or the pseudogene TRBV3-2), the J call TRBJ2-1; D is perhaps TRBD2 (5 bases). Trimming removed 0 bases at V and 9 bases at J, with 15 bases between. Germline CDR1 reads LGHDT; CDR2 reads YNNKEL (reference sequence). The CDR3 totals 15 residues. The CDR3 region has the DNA TGTGCCAGCAGCCAAGACTGGAACCTAGCAGTTGAGCAGTTCTTC. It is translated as CASSQDWNLAVEQFF.

This CDR3 reads CASSPERTSYFKTDTQYF. CDR3 nucleotides: TGCGCCAGCAGCCCAGAACGGACTTCCTATTTTAAAACAGATACGCAGTATTTT. This rearrangement joins TRBV5-1 to TRBJ2-3, with D possibly TRBD2 on 5 matching bases. CDR3 size: 18 residues. Germline lookup yields CDR1 SGHRS and CDR2 YFSETQ. Trimming took 4 bases from V and 3 from J, leaving 24 bases between them.

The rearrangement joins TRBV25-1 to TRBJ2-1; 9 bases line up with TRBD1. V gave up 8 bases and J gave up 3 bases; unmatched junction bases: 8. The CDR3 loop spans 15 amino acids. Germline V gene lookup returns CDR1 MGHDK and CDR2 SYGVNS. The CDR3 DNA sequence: TGTGCCAGCGGAGTTGGGGACAGGGTCTACAATGAGCAGTTCTTC. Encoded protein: CASGVGDRVYNEQFF.

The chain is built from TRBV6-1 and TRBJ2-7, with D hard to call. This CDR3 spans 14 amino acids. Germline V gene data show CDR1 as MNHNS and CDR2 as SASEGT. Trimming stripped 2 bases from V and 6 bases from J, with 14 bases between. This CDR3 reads CASSELSRIFEQYF. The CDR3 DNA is TGTGCCAGCAGTGAATTGTCTAGAATCTTCGAGCAGTACTTC.

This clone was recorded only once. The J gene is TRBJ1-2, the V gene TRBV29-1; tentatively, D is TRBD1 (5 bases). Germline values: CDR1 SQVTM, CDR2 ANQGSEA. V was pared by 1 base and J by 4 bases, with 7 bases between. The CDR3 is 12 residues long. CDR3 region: CSVEGGGYGYTF. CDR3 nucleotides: TGCAGCGTTGAAGGGGGGGGCTATGGCTACACCTTC.

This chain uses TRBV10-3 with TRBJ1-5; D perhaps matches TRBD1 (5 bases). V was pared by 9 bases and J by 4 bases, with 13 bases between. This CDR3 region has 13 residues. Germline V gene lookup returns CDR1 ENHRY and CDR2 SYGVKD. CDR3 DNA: TGTGCCATAGGGGCGGGGGAAAATCAGCCCCAGCATTTT. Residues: CAIGAGENQPQHF.

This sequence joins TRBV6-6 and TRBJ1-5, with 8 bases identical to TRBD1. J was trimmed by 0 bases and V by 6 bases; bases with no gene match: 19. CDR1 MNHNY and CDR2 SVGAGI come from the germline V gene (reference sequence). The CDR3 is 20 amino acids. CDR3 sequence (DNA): TGTGCCAGCAGCGTCCGCCACCTGACAGGGGTGTCGATTAGCAATCAGCCCCAGCATTTT. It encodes CASSVRHLTGVSISNQPQHF.